The entry below describes one TCR beta chain. This clonotype was counted many times. This receptor's antigen is unknown. No base quality information exists; no much larger clone differs at one position. The sample comes from a study of T cells after yellow fever vaccination (dated by TCRdb to 2018 to 2020). Describing the broader study: Libraries from fractions with low cell numbers were prepared with the SMART-Seq v4 Ultra Low Input RNA kit. To follow T-cell clones before and after primary and booster YFV17D yellow fever vaccination, bulk TCR alpha and beta repertoires were sequenced over time. Two healthy male donors made up the cohort, one aged 18 to 30 years and the other aged 30 to 40 years. Bulk PBMC replicates and cell subsets were isolated from blood drawn at multiple timepoints before and after both primary and secondary immunization.

Here is what the overall study found, with its caveats: A small fraction of clonotypes showed up in both the CD4 and CD8 compartments, probably as a result of convergent recombination. Because only two donors were included in the study, the extent to which the findings can be generalized is limited. The secondary T-cell response was weaker than the primary response but faster, peaking on day 5 instead of day 15. Most clones expanded after primary vaccination were re-detected after the booster (about 95% of CD4 and about 88% of CD8), suggesting broad memory maintenance. Computational filtering was needed because FACS-sorted repertoires could contain abundant contaminating clonotypes from the bulk population.

TCR cDNA was made using 5'RACE template switching, a step that added a universal primer site and unique molecular identifiers. cDNA synthesis was primed from both the TCR alpha and TCR beta constant segments. Libraries were amplified in two PCR steps, with sample barcodes and sequencing adapters added in the second step. Sequencing of libraries was performed on Illumina HiSeq 2500 (2x100 bp) or NovaSeq (2x150 bp). The authors processed their data as follows. Reads were demultiplexed and collapsed into UMI consensus sequences with MIGEC, and V(D)J alignment was performed with MiXCR. Vaccine-responding clonotypes were identified with edgeR using replicate PBMC samples, with FDR below 0.01 and a log2 fold change above 5 up to day 15 being required. CD4 or CD8 identity was assigned to each bulk clonotype according to whether the clonotype was present at higher abundance in the sequenced CD4 repertoire or the sequenced CD8 repertoire. TCRdb took the public reads, trimmed them with fastp at Q25, ran MiXCR for clone calling and kept in-frame beta chains. Duplicate CDR3 protein sequences are folded into a single record with the most common DNA and genes. TCRdb, rather than the study authors, made the V and J calls. For this sample there are more than 95,000 distinct CDR3 sequences; more than 6% appear just once. The ten top clones hold around 2.3% of the sample.

What the treatment or condition label conveys for this sample: live attenuated yellow fever vaccine strain. A standard Ficoll-Paque protocol was used to isolate PBMCs from peripheral blood. CD4 and CD8 T-cell fractions were isolated with Dynabeads CD4 and CD8 positive selection kits. RNA was extracted with TriZol from bulk PBMCs, CD4 and CD8 fractions, and dextramer-positive and dextramer-negative fractions. Deletion took 4 bases off V and 2 bases off J, with a span of 15 bases between the germline ends. CDR1 and CDR2 (SGHNT, YYREEE) derive from the germline V gene (reference sequence). The CDR3 goes from the cysteine to the phenylalanine over 15 residues. This entry keeps only the CDR3 DNA: 45 bases, framed from base 1.

The TCR originated in a man aged 18 to 30 who received the YFV17D yellow fever vaccine. The V gene is TRBV5-4 and the J gene is TRBJ2-5; the D segment could be TRBD1, given 6 matching bases. This specimen consisted of CD4+ T cells sorted from PBMCs, obtained 10 to 11 days after the first yellow fever vaccination. The CDR3 is CASSPGTQSQETQYF. The nucleotides read TGTGCCAGCAGCCCCGGGACACAGAGTCAAGAGACCCAGTACTTC.